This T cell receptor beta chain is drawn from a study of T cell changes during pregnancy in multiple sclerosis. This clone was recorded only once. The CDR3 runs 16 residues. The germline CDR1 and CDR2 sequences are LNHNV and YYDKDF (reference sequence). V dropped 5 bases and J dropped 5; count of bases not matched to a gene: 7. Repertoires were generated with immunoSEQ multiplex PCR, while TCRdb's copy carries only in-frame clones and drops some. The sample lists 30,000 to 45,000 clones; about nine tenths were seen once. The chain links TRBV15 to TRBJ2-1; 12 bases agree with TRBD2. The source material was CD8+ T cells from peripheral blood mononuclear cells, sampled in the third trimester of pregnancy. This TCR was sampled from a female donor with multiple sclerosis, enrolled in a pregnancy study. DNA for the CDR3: TGTGCCACCAGCGGACCGACTAGCGGGGGAAACAATGAGCAGTTCTTC. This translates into CATSGPTSGGNNEQFF.